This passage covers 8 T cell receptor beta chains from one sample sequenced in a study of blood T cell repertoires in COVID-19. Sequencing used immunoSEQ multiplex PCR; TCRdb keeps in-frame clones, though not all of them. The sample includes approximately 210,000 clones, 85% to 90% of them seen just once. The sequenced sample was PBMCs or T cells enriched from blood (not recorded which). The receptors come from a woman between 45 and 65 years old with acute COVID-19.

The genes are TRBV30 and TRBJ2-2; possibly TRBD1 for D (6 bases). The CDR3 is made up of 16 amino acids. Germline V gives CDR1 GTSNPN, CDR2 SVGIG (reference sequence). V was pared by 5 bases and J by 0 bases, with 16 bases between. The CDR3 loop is CAWEGQINSNTGELFF. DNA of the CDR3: TGTGCCTGGGAAGGACAGATAAATTCGAACACCGGGGAGCTGTTTTTT. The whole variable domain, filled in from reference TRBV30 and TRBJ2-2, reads SQTIHQWPATLVQPVGSPLSLECTVEGTSNPNLYWYRQAAGRGLQLLFYSVGIGQISSEVPQNLSASRPQDRQFILSSKKLLLSDSGFYLCAWEGQINSNTGELFFGEGSRLTVL.

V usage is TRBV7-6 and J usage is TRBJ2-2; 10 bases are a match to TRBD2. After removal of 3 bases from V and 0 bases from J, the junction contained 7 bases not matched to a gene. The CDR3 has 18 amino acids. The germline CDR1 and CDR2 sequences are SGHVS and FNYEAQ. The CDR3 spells CASSFSSGSASNTGELFF. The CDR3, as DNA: TGTGCCAGCAGCTTTTCTAGCGGGAGTGCCTCGAACACCGGGGAGCTGTTTTTT. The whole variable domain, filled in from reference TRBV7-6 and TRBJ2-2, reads GAGVSQSPRYKVTKRGQDVALRCDPISGHVSLYWYRQALGQGPEFLTYFNYEAQQDKSGLPNDRFSAERPEGSISTLTIQRTEQRDSAMYRCASSFSSGSASNTGELFFGEGSRLTVL.

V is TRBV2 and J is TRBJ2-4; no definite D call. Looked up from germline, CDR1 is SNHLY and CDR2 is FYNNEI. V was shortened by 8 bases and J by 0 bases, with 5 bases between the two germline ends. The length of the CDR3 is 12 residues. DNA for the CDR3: TGTGCCAGCGAACTAGCCAAAAACATTCAGTACTTC. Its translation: CASELAKNIQYF.

This chain's CDR3 is CASRRTGSTEAFF. The CDR3 DNA is TGTGCCAGCAGAAGGACAGGGTCCACTGAAGCTTTCTTT. The rearrangement links TRBV27 to TRBJ1-1; 8 positions agree with TRBD1. The V gene's germline CDR1 is MNHEY and CDR2 SMNVEV (reference sequence). Trimming removed 6 bases from V and 4 bases from J; junction bases left unmatched: 4. The CDR3 sequence is 13 residues long.

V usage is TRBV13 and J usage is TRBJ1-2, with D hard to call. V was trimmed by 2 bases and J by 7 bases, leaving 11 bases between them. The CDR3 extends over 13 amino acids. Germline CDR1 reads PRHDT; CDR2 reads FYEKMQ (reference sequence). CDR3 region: CASSLSLLSGYTF. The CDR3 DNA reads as TGTGCCAGCAGCTTAAGCTTACTGAGTGGCTACACCTTC.

CDR3 loop: CASRDTDDNYEQYF. The CDR3 nucleotides read TGCGCCAGCAGGGACACGGATGATAACTACGAGCAGTACTTC. The rearrangement uses TRBV10-1 and TRBJ2-7; TRBD1 might be the D (5 bases). CDR3 length equals 14 residues. Germline assignment: CDR1 WNHNN and CDR2 SYGVQD (reference sequence). The V end lost 6 bases, the J end lost 3 bases, and 15 bases lay between the germline ends.

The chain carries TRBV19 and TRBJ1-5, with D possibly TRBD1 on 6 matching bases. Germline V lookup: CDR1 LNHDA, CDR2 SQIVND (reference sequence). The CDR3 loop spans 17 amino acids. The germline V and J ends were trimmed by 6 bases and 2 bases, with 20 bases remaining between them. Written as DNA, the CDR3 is TGTGCCAGTAGCCAACATGGCAGGCGACAGGGCAATCAGCCCCAGCATTTT. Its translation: CASSQHGRRQGNQPQHF.

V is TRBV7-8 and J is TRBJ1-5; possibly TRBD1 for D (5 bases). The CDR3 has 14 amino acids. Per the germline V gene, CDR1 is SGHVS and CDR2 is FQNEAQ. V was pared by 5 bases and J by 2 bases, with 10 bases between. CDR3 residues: CASSPQGGNQPQHF. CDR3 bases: TGTGCCAGCAGCCCGCAGGGTGGCAATCAGCCCCAGCATTTT.